This T cell receptor (beta chain) is from a study of monozygotic twins with inflammatory bowel disease. The V gene's germline CDR1 is KGHSH and CDR2 LQKENI. The CDR3 runs 13 residues. After re-calling the 5' RACE reads, TCRdb lists one entry per CDR3 protein, DNA absent. The table for this sample gives fewer than 200,000 distinct CDR3 sequences. This clonotype was sampled from a human donor with ulcerative colitis or Crohn's disease, or a healthy co-twin of an affected twin (not recorded which). J is TRBJ2-3 and V is TRBV18. The sequenced sample was blood. The CDR3: CASSTLMADTQYF. The full variable domain, with the rest looked up from reference TRBV18 and TRBJ2-3, is NAGVMQNPRHLVRRRGQEARLRCSPMKGHSHVYWYRQLPEEGLKFMVYLQKENIIDESGMPKERFSAEFPKEGPSILRIQQVVRGDSAAYFCASSTLMADTQYFGPGTRLTVL.